This T cell receptor (beta chain) was found in a study of T-cell reconstitution after alpha-beta-depleted transplantation in children. The V end lost 0 bases, the J end lost 1 base, and 8 bases lay between the germline ends. Germline V gene data show CDR1 as SGHRS and CDR2 as YFSETQ. CDR3 size: 15 residues. Unique molecular identifiers featured in how the TCRbeta library was prepared. TCRdb passed the PCR reads through MiXCR, listing each CDR3 protein once. Of about 360,000 distinct CDR3 sequences detected, 13% appear once; the ten largest clones hold over 3.5%. Judged by abundance, this clonotype is medium-sized.

Specimen: PBMCs, collected from the stem cell graft. The sequence came from a human donor who donated a stem cell graft to a child with Fanconi anemia. V usage is TRBV5-1 and J usage is TRBJ1-5; D remains unclear. In DNA form, the CDR3 reads TGCGCCAGCAGCTTGGGTACGGGGAGCAATCAGCCCCAGCATTTT. Its translation: CASSLGTGSNQPQHF. The complete variable domain, with remaining parts taken from reference TRBV5-1 and TRBJ1-5, reads KAGVTQTPRYLIKTRGQQVTLSCSPISGHRSVSWYQQTPGQGLQFLFEYFSETQRNKGNFPGRFSGRQFSNSRSEMNVSTLELGDSALYLCASSLGTGSNQPQHFGDGTRLSIL.